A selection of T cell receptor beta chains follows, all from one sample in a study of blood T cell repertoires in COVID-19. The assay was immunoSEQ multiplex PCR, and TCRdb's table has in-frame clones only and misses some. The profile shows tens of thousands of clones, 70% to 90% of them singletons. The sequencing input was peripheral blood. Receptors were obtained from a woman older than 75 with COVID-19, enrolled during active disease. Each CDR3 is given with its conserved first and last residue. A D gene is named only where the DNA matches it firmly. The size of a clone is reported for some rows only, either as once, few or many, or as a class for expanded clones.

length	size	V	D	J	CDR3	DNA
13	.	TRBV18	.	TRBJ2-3	CASSPANTDTQYF	TGTGCCAGCTCACCTGCGAACACAGATACGCAGTATTTT
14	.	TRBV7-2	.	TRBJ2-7	CASSSTLGRYEQYF	.
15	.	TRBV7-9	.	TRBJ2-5	CASSLATRGWETQYF	TGTGCCAGCAGCTTAGCGACTAGAGGTTGGGAGACCCAGTACTTC
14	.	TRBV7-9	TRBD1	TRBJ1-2	CASSLNRGLYGYTF	TGTGCCAGCAGCCTTAACAGGGGGCTCTATGGCTACACCTTC
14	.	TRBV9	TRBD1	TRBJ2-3	CASSVTGVTDTQYF	TGTGCCAGCAGCGTGACAGGGGTCACAGATACGCAGTATTTT
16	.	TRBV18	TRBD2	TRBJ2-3	CASSPIAGHSVDTQYF	TGTGCCAGCTCACCTATAGCGGGTCACTCGGTGGATACGCAGTATTTT
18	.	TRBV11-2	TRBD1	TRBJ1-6	CASSLLDYVTGGSPPLHF	TGTGCCAGCAGCTTACTCGATTACGTGACAGGGGGCTCGCCACCCCTCCACTTT
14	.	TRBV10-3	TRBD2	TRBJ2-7	CAISDSGGTYEQYF	TGTGCCATCAGTGATAGCGGGGGGACCTACGAGCAGTACTTC
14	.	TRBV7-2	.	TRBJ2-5	CASSLVQPQETQYF	TGTGCCAGCAGCTTAGTACAGCCGCAAGAGACCCAGTACTTC
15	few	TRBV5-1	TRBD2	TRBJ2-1	CASTSASGSYNEQFF	TGCGCCAGCACCTCGGCTAGCGGCTCCTACAATGAGCAGTTCTTC
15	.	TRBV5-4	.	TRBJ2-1	CASSPRLDSYNEQFF	TGTGCCAGCAGCCCCCGACTAGACTCCTACAATGAGCAGTTCTTC
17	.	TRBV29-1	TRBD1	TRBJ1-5	CSQSRAGQGMSNQPQHF	TGCAGCCAATCACGGGCCGGACAGGGTATGAGCAATCAGCCCCAGCATTTT
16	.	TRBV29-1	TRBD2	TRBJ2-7	CSVEGGTSESGYEQYF	TGCAGCGTTGAAGGGGGGACTAGCGAGAGCGGCTACGAGCAGTACTTC
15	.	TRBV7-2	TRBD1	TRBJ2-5	CASSFLGQIQETQYF	TGTGCCAGCAGCTTCCTGGGACAGATCCAAGAGACCCAGTACTTC
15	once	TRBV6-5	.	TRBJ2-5	CASTRNRAPQETQYF	TGTGCCAGCACTCGGAACAGGGCCCCCCAAGAGACCCAGTACTTC
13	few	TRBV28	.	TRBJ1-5	CASREYSNQPQHF	TGTGCCAGCAGAGAGTATAGCAATCAGCCCCAGCATTTT
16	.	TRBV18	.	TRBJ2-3	CASSPLRWGGTDTQYF	TGTGCCAGCTCTCCCTTGAGGTGGGGCGGCACAGATACGCAGTATTTT
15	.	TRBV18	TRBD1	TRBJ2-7	CASSRRQGAPYEQYF	TGTGCCAGCTCACGAAGACAGGGAGCCCCCTACGAGCAGTACTTC
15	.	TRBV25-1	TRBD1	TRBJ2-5	CASRPSYGTEETQYF	TGTGCCAGCAGACCCTCGTATGGGACAGAAGAGACCCAGTACTTC
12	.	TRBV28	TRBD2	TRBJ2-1	CASSGRSNEQFF	TGTGCCAGTAGCGGGAGGAGCAATGAGCAGTTCTTC
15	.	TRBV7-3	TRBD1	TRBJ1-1	CASSFRDRGNTEAFF	TGTGCCAGCAGCTTCCGGGACAGGGGAAACACTGAAGCTTTCTTT
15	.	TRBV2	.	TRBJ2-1	CASRPLGGGPGEQFF	TGTGCCAGCAGACCCCTAGGGGGGGGGCCAGGTGAGCAGTTCTTC
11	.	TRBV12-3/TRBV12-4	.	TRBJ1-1	CASSSTGEAFF	TGTGCCAGCAGCAGTACAGGGGAAGCTTTCTTT
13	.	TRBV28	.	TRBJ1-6	CASRWGRDSPLHF	TGTGCCAGCCGATGGGGCAGAGATTCACCCCTCCACTTT
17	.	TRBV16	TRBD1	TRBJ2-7	CASSDPRQGESSYEQYF	TGTGCCAGCAGCGATCCACGTCAGGGGGAGAGCTCCTACGAGCAGTACTTC
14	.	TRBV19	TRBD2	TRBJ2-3	CASSQAGVTDTQYF	TGTGCCAGTAGCCAAGCGGGAGTTACAGATACGCAGTATTTT
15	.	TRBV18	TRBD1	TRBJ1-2	CASSTLQGAPIGYTF	TGTGCCAGCTCAACCCTACAGGGGGCTCCTATCGGCTACACCTTC
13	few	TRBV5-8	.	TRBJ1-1	CASSLLRNTEAFF	TGTGCCAGCAGCTTACTGAGGAACACTGAAGCTTTCTTT
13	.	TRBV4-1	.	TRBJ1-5	CASSQVVYQPQHF	TGCGCCAGCAGCCAAGTAGTCTATCAGCCCCAGCATTTT
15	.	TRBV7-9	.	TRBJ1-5	CASSLGGGDSQPQHF	TGTGCCAGCAGCTTAGGGGGCGGCGATAGTCAGCCCCAGCATTTT
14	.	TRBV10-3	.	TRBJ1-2	CAISAPQGGYGYTF	TGTGCCATCAGTGCTCCGCAGGGAGGCTATGGCTACACCTTC
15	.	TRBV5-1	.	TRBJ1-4	CASSLGGATNEKLFF	TGCGCCAGCAGCTTGGGTGGAGCAACTAATGAAAAACTGTTTTTT
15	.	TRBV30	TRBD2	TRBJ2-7	CAWSDTSGRGYEQYF	TGTGCCTGGAGTGATACTAGCGGGAGGGGATACGAGCAGTACTTC
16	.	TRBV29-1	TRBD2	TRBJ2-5	CSVEDLSGGAWETQYF	TGCAGCGTTGAAGACCTTAGCGGGGGGGCCTGGGAGACCCAGTACTTC
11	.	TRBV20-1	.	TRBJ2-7	CSAITAVEQYF	TGCAGTGCCATTACAGCGGTTGAGCAGTACTTC
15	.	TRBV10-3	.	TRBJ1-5	CAISEEEGAYQPQHF	TGTGCCATCAGTGAGGAGGAGGGCGCGTATCAGCCCCAGCATTTT
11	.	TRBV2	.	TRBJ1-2	CASEYSYGYTF	TGTGCCAGCGAATATAGCTATGGCTACACCTTC
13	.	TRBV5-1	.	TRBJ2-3	CASSLGHSDTQYF	TGCGCCAGCAGCTTGGGGCATTCGGATACGCAGTATTTT